This T cell receptor (beta chain) came from a study of cytomegalovirus exposure and HLA in healthy donors. The CDR3 length is 16 residues. Looked up from germline, CDR1 is MNHEY and CDR2 is SMNVEV (reference sequence). With 3 bases clipped from V and 4 bases from J, the junction kept 9 bases outside the gene matches. The PCR made use of 60 Vbeta and 13 Jbeta primers. Libraries were prepared by immunoSEQ multiplex PCR; TCRdb keeps only in-frame clonotypes and omits some of them. The table records 50,000 or so clones, 82% of them present only once. A note on this clone: The antigen is unknown.

Study-wide results and caveats: A further, later analysis showed that HLA-associated TCR beta chains (compared with equally common others) were more clonally expanded. A missense DCLRE1C variant was associated with V- and J-gene trimming of TCR beta chains in a later analysis, and an independent cohort replicated the association. Common viral pathogens (according to a later analysis) appeared linked to several of the most significant clusters.

The chain is built from TRBV27 and TRBJ2-7; 10 positions match TRBD1. The sequencing sample was made of PBMCs. The clonotype originates from a woman under 30 in good health and CMV-seronegative. CDR3 nucleotide sequence: TGTGCCAGCAGTTTTGGGGTCGGACAGGGGGTGTACGAGCAGTACTTC. It codes for CASSFGVGQGVYEQYF.